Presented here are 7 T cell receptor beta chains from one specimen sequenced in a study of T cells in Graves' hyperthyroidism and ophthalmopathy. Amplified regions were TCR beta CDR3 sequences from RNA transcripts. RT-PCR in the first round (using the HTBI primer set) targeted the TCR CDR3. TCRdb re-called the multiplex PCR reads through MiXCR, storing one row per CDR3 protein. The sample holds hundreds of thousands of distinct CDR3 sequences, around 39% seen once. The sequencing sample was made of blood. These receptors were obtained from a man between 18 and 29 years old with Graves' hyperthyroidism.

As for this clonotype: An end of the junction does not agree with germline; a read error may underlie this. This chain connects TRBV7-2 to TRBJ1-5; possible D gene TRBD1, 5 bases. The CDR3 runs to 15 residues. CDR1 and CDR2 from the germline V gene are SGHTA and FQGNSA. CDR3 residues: CASSLDAGPAQSQHF. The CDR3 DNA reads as TGTGCCAGCAGCTTAGATGCAGGGCCAGCTCAGTCCCAGCATTTT.

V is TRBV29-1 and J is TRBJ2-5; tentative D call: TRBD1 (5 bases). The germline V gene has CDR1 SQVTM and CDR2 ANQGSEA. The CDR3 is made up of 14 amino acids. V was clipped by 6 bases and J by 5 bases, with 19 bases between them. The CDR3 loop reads CSVRDSLGQETQYF. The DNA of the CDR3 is TGCAGCGTCCGTGACAGCTTGGGGCAGGAGACCCAGTACTTC.

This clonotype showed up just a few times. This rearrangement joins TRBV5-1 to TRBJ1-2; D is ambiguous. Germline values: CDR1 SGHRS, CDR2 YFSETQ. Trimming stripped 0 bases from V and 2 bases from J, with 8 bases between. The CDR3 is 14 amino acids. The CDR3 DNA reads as TGCGCCAGCAGCTTGGACGCGAGGAACTATGGCTACACCTTC. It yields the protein CASSLDARNYGYTF.

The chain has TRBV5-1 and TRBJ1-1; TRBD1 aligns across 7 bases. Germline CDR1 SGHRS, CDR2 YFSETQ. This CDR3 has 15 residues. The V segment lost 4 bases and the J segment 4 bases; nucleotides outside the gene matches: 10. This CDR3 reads CASSPTDRVVTEAFF. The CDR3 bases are TGCGCCAGCAGCCCTACCGACAGGGTAGTCACTGAAGCTTTCTTT.

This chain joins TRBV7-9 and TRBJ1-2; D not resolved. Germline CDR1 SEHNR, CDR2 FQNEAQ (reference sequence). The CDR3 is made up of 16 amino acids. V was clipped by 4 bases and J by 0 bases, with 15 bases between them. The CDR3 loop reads CASSSDAGRSNYGYTF. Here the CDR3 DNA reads TGTGCCAGCAGCTCGGACGCGGGCCGATCTAACTATGGCTACACCTTC.

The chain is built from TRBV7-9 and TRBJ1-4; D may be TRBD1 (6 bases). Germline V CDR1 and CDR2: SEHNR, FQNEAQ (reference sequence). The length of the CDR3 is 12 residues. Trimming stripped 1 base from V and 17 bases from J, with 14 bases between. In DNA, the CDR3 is TGTGCCAGCAGCTTAGAGGTCGGGGGCGCCTTTTTT. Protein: CASSLEVGGAFF. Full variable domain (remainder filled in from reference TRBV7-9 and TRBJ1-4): DTGVSQNPRHKITKRGQNVTFRCDPISEHNRLYWYRQTLGQGPEFLTYFQNEAQLEKSRLLSDRFSAERPKGSFSTLEIQRTEQGDSAMYLCASSLEVGGAFFGSGTQLSVL.

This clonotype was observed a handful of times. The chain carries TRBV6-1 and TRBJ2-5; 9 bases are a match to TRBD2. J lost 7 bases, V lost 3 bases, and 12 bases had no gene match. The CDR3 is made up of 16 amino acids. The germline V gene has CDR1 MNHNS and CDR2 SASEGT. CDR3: CASSELASGAKGTQYF. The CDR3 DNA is TGTGCCAGCAGTGAGTTGGCTAGCGGGGCGAAGGGGACCCAGTACTTC.